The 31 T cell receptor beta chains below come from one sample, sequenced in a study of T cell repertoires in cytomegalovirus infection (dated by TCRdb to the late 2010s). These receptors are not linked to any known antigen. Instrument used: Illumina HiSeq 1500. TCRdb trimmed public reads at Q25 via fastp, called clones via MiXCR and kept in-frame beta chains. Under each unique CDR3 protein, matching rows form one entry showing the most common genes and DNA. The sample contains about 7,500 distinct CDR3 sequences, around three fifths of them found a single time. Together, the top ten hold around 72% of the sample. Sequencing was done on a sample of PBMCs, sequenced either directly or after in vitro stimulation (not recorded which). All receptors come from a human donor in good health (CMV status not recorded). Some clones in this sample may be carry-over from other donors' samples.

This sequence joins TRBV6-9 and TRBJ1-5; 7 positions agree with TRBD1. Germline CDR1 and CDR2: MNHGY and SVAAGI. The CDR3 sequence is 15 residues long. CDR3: CDTGLIQGTNQPQHF. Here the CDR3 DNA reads TGTGACACAGGCCTCATACAGGGGACCAATCAGCCCCAGCATTTT.

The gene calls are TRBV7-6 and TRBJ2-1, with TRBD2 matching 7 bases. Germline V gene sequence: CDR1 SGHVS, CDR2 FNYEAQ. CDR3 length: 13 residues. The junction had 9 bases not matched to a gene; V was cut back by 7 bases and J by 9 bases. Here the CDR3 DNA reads TGTGCCAGCATACCCTCGGGGGGTACTGAGCAGTTCTTC. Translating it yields CASIPSGGTEQFF.

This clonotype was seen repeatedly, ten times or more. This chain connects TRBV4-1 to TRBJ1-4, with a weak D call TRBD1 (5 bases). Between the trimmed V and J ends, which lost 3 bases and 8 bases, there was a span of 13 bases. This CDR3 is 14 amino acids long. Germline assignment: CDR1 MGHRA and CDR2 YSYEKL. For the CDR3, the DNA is TGCGCCAGCAGCCATTCCGGGGCGGGAGAAAAACTGTTTTTT. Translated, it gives CASSHSGAGEKLFF.

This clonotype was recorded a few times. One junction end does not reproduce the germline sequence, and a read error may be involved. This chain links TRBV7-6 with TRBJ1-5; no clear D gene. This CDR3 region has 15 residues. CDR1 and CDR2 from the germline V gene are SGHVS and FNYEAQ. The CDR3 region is CASRPETYSNQPKPF. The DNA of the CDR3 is TGTGCCAGCCGCCCCGAAACATACAGCAATCAGCCCAAGCCTTTT.

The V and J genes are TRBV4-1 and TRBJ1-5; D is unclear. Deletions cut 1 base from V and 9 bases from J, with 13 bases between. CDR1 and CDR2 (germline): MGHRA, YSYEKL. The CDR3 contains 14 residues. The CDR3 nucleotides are TGCGCCAGCAGCCAAGTCAACACGGCGGGGCCCCAGCATTTT. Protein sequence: CASSQVNTAGPQHF.

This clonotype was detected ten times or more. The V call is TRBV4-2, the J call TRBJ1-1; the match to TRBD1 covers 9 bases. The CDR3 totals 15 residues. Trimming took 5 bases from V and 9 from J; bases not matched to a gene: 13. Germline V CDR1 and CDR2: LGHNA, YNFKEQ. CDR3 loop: CASSSPQTGGSQAFF. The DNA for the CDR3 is TGTGCCAGCAGCAGTCCTCAGACAGGGGGGAGTCAAGCTTTCTTT.

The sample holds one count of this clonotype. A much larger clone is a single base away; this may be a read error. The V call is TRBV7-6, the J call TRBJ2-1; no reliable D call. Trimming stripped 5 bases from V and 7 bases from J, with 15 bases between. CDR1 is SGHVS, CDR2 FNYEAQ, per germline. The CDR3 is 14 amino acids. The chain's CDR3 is CASSASPMGNEQFF. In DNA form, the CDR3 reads TGTGCCAGCAGCGCCAGCCCAATGGGGAATGAGCAGTTCTTC.

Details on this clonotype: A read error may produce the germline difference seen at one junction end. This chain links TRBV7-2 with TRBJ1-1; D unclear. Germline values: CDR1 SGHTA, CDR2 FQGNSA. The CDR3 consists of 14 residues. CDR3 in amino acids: CARSLEYGRTEALF. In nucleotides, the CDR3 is TGTGCCAGAAGCTTAGAGTACGGGCGAACGGAAGCTTTATTT.

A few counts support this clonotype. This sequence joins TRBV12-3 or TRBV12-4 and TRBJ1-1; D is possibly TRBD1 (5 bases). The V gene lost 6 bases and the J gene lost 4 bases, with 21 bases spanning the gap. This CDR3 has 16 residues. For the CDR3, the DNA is TGTGCCAGCAGCATCAGGGTTGCCAAACAGCGCACTGAAGCTTTCTTT. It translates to CASSIRVAKQRTEAFF.

CDR3 sequence: CASNRGQAGETQYF. Written as DNA, the CDR3 is TGTGCCAGCAACCGAGGACAGGCCGGGGAGACCCAGTACTTC. V usage is TRBV6-5 and J usage is TRBJ2-5; 7 bases map to TRBD1. V shed 7 bases, J shed 5 bases, and the junction held 10 bases outside the gene matches. The CDR3 length is 14 residues. Germline V lookup: CDR1 MNHEY, CDR2 SVGAGI.

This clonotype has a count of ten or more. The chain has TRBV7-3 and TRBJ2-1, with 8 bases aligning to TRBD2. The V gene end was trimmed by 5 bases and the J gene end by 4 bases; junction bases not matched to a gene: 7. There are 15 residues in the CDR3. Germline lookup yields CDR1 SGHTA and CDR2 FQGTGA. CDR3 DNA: TGTGCCAGCAGCGCTACTAGCGGACCTTACAATGAGCAGTTCTTC. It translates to CASSATSGPYNEQFF.

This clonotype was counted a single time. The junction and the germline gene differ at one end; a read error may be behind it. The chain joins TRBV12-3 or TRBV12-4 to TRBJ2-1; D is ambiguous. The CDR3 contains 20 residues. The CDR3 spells CASSALSLRCGERSYNEPFF. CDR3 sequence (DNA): TGTGCCAGCAGCGCCCTAAGCCTCCGTTGTGGAGAAAGGTCCTACAATGAGCCGTTCTTC.

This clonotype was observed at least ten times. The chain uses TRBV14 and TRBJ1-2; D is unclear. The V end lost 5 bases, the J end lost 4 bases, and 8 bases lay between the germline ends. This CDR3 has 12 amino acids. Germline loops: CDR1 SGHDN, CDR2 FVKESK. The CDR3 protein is CASSVRTYGYTF. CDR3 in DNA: TGTGCCAGCAGCGTCCGGACCTATGGCTACACCTTC.

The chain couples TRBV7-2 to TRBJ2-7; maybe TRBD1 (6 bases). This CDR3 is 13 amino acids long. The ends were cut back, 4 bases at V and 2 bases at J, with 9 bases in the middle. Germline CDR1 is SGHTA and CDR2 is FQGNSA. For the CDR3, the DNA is TGTGCCAGCAGCTGGACAGACACCTACGAGCAGTACGTC. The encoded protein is CASSWTDTYEQYV.

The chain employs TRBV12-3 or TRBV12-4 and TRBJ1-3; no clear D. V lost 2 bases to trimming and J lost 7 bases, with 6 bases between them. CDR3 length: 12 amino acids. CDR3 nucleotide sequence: TGTGCCAGCAGTTTATTAATTAACACCATATATTTT. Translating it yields CASSLLINTIYF.

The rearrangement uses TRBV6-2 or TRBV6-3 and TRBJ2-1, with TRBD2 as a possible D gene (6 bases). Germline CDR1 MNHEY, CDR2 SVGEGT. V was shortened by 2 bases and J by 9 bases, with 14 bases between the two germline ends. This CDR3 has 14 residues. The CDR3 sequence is CASSYGRREREQFF. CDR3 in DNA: TGTGCCAGCAGTTACGGGAGGCGGGAACGTGAGCAGTTCTTC.

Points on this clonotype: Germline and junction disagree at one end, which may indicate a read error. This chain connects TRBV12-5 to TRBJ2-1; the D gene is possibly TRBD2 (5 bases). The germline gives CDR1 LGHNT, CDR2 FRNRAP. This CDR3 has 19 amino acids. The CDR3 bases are TGTGCTAGTGGTTTGGTATCGGTACTAGGTGCCGTCCCCTACACTGAGAAGTTCTTC. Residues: CASGLVSVLGAVPYTEKFF.

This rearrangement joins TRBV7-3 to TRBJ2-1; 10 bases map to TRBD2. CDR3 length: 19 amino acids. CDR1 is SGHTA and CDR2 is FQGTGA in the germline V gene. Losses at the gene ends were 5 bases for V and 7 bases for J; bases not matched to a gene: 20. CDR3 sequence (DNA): TGTGCCAGCAGCCTAAGGGGCCCTAGCGGGGGATTTATTGGGAATGAGCAGTTCTTC. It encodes CASSLRGPSGGFIGNEQFF. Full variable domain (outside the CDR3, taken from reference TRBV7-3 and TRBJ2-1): GAGVSQTPSNKVTEKGKYVELRCDPISGHTALYWYRQSLGQGPEFLIYFQGTGAADDSGLPNDRFFAVRPEGSVSTLKIQRTERGDSAVYLCASSLRGPSGGFIGNEQFFGPGTRLTVL.

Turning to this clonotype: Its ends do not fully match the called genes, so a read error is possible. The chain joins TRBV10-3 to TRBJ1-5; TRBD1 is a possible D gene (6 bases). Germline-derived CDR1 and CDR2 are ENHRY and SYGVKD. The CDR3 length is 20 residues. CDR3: CAISESEQGIDETRNPPKHF. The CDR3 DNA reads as TGTGCCATCAGTGAGTCGGAACAGGGTATTGACGAGACTCGCAATCCGCCCAAGCATTTT.

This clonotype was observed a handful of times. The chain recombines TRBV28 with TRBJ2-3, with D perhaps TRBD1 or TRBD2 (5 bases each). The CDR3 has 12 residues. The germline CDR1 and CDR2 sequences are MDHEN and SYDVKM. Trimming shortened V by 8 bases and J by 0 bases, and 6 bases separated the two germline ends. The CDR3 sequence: CASEGSTDTQYF. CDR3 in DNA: TGTGCCAGCGAGGGGAGCACAGATACGCAGTATTTT.

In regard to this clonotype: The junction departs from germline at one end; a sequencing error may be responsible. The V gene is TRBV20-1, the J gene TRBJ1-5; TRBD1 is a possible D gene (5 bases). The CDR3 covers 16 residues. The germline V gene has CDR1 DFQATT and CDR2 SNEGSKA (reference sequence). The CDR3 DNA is TGCAGTGCGTGGGAAAGGGGTCTTTATAGCAATCAGCCCCATCTTTTT. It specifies CSAWERGLYSNQPHLF.

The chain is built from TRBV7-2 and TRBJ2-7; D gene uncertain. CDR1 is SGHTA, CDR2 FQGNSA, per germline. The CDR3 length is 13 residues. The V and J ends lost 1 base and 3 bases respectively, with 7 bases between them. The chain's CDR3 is CASSLVGLYEQYF. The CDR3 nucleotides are TGTGCCAGCAGCTTAGTTGGCCTCTACGAGCAGTACTTC.

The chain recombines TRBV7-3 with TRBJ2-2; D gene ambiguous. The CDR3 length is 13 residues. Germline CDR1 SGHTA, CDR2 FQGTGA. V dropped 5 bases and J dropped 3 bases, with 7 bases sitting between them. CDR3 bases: TGTGCCAGCAGCGTCGGGTACACCGGGGAGCTGTTTTTT. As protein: CASSVGYTGELFF.

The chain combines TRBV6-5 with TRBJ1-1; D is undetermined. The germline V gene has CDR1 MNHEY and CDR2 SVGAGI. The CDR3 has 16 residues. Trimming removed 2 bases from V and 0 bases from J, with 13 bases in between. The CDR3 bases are TGTGCCAGCAGTTACGGACGAACCCTCATGAACACTGAAGCTTTCTTT. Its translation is CASSYGRTLMNTEAFF.

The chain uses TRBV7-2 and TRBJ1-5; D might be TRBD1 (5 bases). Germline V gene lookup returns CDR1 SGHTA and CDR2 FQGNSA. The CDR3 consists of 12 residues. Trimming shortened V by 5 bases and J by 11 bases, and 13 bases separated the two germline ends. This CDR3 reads CASSLGGWAQHF. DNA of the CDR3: TGTGCCAGCAGCCTTGGGGGATGGGCCCAGCATTTT.

The CDR3 spells CASSLAGGTDTQYF. The DNA of the CDR3 is TGTGCCAGCAGCTTAGCGGGGGGCACAGATACGCAGTATTTT. This chain links TRBV7-3 with TRBJ2-3, with 7 nucleotides matching TRBD2. The CDR3 loop spans 14 amino acids. Trimming cost V 2 bases and J 1 base; bases outside gene matches: 0. In germline, CDR1 is SGHTA, CDR2 FQGTGA.

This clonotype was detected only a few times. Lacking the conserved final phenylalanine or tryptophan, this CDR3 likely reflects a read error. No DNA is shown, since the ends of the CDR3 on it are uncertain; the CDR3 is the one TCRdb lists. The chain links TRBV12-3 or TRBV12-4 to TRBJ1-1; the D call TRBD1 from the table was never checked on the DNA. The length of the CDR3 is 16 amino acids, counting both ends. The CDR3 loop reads CASSLRVSKQGTESFC.

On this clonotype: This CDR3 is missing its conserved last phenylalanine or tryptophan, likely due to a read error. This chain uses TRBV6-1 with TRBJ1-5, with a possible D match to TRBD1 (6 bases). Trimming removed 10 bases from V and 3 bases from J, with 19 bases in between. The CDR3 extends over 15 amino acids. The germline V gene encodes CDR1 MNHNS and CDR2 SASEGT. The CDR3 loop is CATGIRQGTNQPQHL. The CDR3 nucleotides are TGTGCCACAGGCATCCGCCAGGGGACCAATCAGCCCCAGCATTTG.

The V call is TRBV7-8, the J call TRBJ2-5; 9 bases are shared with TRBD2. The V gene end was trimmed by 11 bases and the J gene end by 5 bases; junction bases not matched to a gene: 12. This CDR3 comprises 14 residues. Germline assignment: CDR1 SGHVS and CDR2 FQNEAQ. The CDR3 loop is CAGGRGGFGETQYF. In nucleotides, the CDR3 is TGTGCCGGTGGGCGGGGGGGCTTCGGGGAGACCCAGTACTTC. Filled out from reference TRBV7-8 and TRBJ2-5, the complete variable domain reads GAGVSQSPRYKVAKRGQDVALRCDPISGHVSLFWYQQALGQGPEFLTYFQNEAQLDKSGLPSDRFFAERPEGSVSTLKIQRTQQEDSAVYLCAGGRGGFGETQYFGPGTRLLVL.

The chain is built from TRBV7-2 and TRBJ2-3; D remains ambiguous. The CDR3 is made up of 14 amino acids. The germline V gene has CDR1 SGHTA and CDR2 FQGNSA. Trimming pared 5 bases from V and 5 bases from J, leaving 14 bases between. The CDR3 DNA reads TGTGCCAGCAGCCCCGGCGCGATGATAGATACGCAGTATTTT. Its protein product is CASSPGAMIDTQYF.

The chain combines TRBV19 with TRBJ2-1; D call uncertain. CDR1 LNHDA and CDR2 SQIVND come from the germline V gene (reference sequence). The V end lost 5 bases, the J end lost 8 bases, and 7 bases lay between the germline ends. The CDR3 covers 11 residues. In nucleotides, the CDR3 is TGTGCCAGTAGTCAGATCGATGAGCAGTTCTTC. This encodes CASSQIDEQFF.